These T cell receptor beta chains were read from a single sample in a study of T cells in Graves' hyperthyroidism and ophthalmopathy. TCRdb reprocessed the multiplex PCR reads via MiXCR and lists one record per CDR3 protein. The repertoire holds about 320,000 distinct CDR3 sequences, roughly 17% seen once, with around 35% in the top ten. Sequences were obtained from blood. Receptors originate from a young man with Graves' hyperthyroidism. The CDR3 runs from the conserved cysteine through the conserved F or W. Each record gives: J gene, D gene, V gene, CDR3 protein. D genes are given only for firm matches.

TRBJ2-2,-,TRBV7-2,CASSLERPANTGELFF
TRBJ1-5,-,TRBV19,CASSIVSGSNQPQHF
TRBJ2-2,TRBD2,TRBV6-1,CASSGPREINGELFF
TRBJ1-5,TRBD1,TRBV12-3/TRBV12-4,CASSLTGEQPQHF
TRBJ2-5,-,TRBV20-1,CSAAQGHRQETPYF
TRBJ2-4,TRBD1,TRBV28,CASSSLGQGLAKNIQYF
TRBJ1-5,-,TRBV5-6,CASSLGPLMVEPQHF
TRBJ2-3,TRBD1,TRBV4-1,CASSQLTGSMDTQYF
TRBJ1-2,-,TRBV20-1,CSAIAGVVYGYTF
TRBJ1-3,TRBD1,TRBV10-3,CAISPGTEIGNTIYF
TRBJ1-4,-,TRBV28,CASSLGGANEKLFF
TRBJ2-3,TRBD1,TRBV30,CAWSPGGDTQYF
TRBJ2-3,TRBD2,TRBV7-6,CASSPPSGRAPDTQYF
TRBJ2-6,-,TRBV30,CAWSVGASGANVLTF
TRBJ1-1,TRBD1,TRBV27,CASSPGQGNNGNTEAFF
TRBJ2-6,-,TRBV20-1,CSATSGRTSSGANVLTF
TRBJ2-5,TRBD1,TRBV28,CAIRGQGLRETQYF
TRBJ2-3,TRBD2,TRBV27,CASSPGGRTTDTQYF
TRBJ2-7,-,TRBV9,CASSVEGYGEQYF
TRBJ2-3,-,TRBV6-4,CASSDGTSTDTQYF
TRBJ2-3,-,TRBV20-1,CSARDPQRPGGLVDTQYF
TRBJ1-1,-,TRBV20-1,CSAELTSGEAFF
TRBJ2-1,TRBD2,TRBV24-1,CATGLARSHNEQFF
TRBJ1-6,-,TRBV2,CASSEMSPLHF
TRBJ2-3,-,TRBV19,CASSPLGSSSTDTQYF
TRBJ2-7,-,TRBV18,CASSSRSYEQYF
TRBJ2-2,TRBD2,TRBV7-6,CASSAAGGALTGELFF
TRBJ2-5,TRBD1,TRBV6-1,CASSELGRGRETQYF
TRBJ1-2,-,TRBV15,CATSRDGQINYGYTF
TRBJ2-2,-,TRBV3-1,CASSRTWTLRDTGELFF
TRBJ2-1,TRBD1,TRBV6-1,CASSPRRTGYNEQFF
TRBJ2-1,TRBD2,TRBV7-3,CASSLFPSGSSNEQFF
TRBJ1-2,-,TRBV2,CASSVGTPDYGYTF
TRBJ2-7,TRBD2,TRBV10-3,CAISDSGGSREQYF
TRBJ2-3,-,TRBV5-1,CASSLDAADTQYF
TRBJ2-3,TRBD2,TRBV13,CASSLPTSGTQYF
TRBJ1-2,-,TRBV20-1,CSARGGGDRYGYTF
TRBJ1-2,-,TRBV7-3,CASSPSPGSYGYTF
TRBJ2-7,-,TRBV20-1,CSALGAYEQYF
TRBJ2-1,-,TRBV27,CASSFLHNDLYNEQFF
TRBJ2-1,-,TRBV12-5,CASGLGLLRDEQFF
TRBJ2-3,-,TRBV2,CASTQGRSTDTQYF
TRBJ2-1,TRBD2,TRBV7-9,CASSLVLAGGNEQFF
TRBJ2-1,-,TRBV9,CASSGPPGYNEQFF
TRBJ2-1,TRBD2,TRBV5-1,CASSLVAGGYNEQFF
TRBJ2-7,-,TRBV10-3,CAANGGGTVEQYF
TRBJ1-2,-,TRBV6-1,CASRSIQGAGGYTF
TRBJ2-5,-,TRBV7-9,CASSLGRSPREETQYF
TRBJ2-2,TRBD2,TRBV6-1,CASSGTSGTITGELFF
TRBJ2-3,TRBD2,TRBV7-9,CASSRDYHTDTQYF
TRBJ2-6,-,TRBV15,CATSRGNSGASVLTF
TRBJ1-4,-,TRBV28,CASSLFDHREKLFF
TRBJ1-2,-,TRBV30,CAWGQEFNYGYTF
TRBJ2-3,-,TRBV5-1,CASSPASGTDTQYF
TRBJ2-1,-,TRBV28,CASRRGNEQFF
TRBJ2-7,-,TRBV5-1,CASSTGPPSYEQYF